This is a list of T cell receptor beta chains from one sample in a study of blood T cell repertoires in COVID-19. Generated by immunoSEQ multiplex PCR, the TCRdb table keeps only in-frame clones and is missing some. The sample includes about 200,000 clones, 80% to 90% of them seen just once. The sequenced sample was peripheral blood. The receptors shown here come from a human donor in a cohort sampled during active COVID-19. The CDR3 runs from the conserved cysteine through the conserved F or W. The D gene is left open where the match is weak. Not every row has a clone size; where given, it reads once, few, many or a size class.

D gene	V gene	J gene	clone size	CDR3 DNA	CDR3 protein
.	TRBV7-9	TRBJ2-5	.	TGTGCCAGCAGCCCCCCAGGGAGGGGGGAGACCCAGTACTTC	CASSPPGRGETQYF
.	TRBV5-1	TRBJ2-5	.	TGCGCCAGCAGCTTGGCGGTCCGAGAGACCCAGTACTTC	CASSLAVRETQYF
TRBD1	TRBV5-5	TRBJ2-5	.	TGTGCCAGCAGCTTGGAGGGGGCTAGGGCAGAGACCCAGTACTTC	CASSLEGARAETQYF
TRBD1	TRBV12-3/TRBV12-4	TRBJ2-7	.	TGTGCCAGCGGCAGGACAGGCTCCTACGAGCAGTACTTC	CASGRTGSYEQYF
.	TRBV7-6	TRBJ1-5	.	TGTGCCAGCAGCTTAGATATTTCAGGTCCCCCGGATCAGCCCCAGCATTTT	CASSLDISGPPDQPQHF
.	TRBV28	TRBJ2-3	.	TGTGCCAGCAGTCCCCTCCGCGGGGGCATCGCTAGCACAGATACGCAGTATTTT	CASSPLRGGIASTDTQYF
TRBD2	TRBV10-3	TRBJ2-1	.	TGTGCCATCAGTGACCCCCTTGCGGGAGTTTCCAATGAGCAGTTCTTC	CAISDPLAGVSNEQFF
.	TRBV19	TRBJ1-5	.	TGTGCCAGTCGGGACTTAACGGCCAATCAGCCCCAGCATTTT	CASRDLTANQPQHF
.	TRBV18	TRBJ1-1	few	TGTGCCAGCTCACTCGGACAGAACACTGAAGCTTTCTTT	CASSLGQNTEAFF
.	TRBV3-1/TRBV3-2	TRBJ1-5	few	TGTGCCAGCAGCCAAGCTGGGGGGAATCGCAATCAGCCCCAGCATTTT	CASSQAGGNRNQPQHF
TRBD1	TRBV18	TRBJ1-3	.	TGTGCCAGCTCACAAGGACAGGGAGGCTCTGGAAACACCATATATTTT	CASSQGQGGSGNTIYF
TRBD1	TRBV4-2	TRBJ1-6	few	TGTGCCAGCAGCCTCCGGGACAGGGACTATTCACCCCTCCACTTT	CASSLRDRDYSPLHF
.	TRBV10-3	TRBJ2-1	.	TGTGCCATCAGTGGGTCTAGGGGTAACCTACAAGACAATGAGCAGTTCTTC	CAISGSRGNLQDNEQFF
.	TRBV18	TRBJ1-1	.	TGTGCCAGCTCACCACCCACGCTCAGGGGAAACACTGAAGCTTTCTTT	CASSPPTLRGNTEAFF
.	TRBV5-6	TRBJ2-3	.	TGTGCCAGCAGCTTGGCGGGAACAGATACGCAGTATTTT	CASSLAGTDTQYF
.	TRBV2	TRBJ1-2	.	TGTGCCAGCACCAAGAGAGCTAACTATGGCTACACCTTC	CASTKRANYGYTF
.	TRBV28	TRBJ1-5	.	TGTGCCAGCAGGCCCACAGGGCGTCAGCCCCAGCATTTT	CASRPTGRQPQHF
TRBD2	TRBV3-1/TRBV3-2	TRBJ2-5	.	TGTGCCAGCAGGGAGCGGGGAGGAATTCAAGAGACCCAGTACTTC	CASRERGGIQETQYF
TRBD2	TRBV29-1	TRBJ2-5	.	TGCAGCACGAAGTTAACTAGCGGGAGCCAAGAGACCCAGTACTTC	CSTKLTSGSQETQYF
.	TRBV19	TRBJ1-2	.	TGTGCCAGTAGTATGGGCAGGAACTATGGCTACACCTTC	CASSMGRNYGYTF
TRBD1	TRBV7-8	TRBJ1-1	.	TGTGCCAGCAGCTCCACGCCGGGACAGGGAAGGAACACTGAAGCTTTCTTT	CASSSTPGQGRNTEAFF
.	TRBV28	TRBJ1-2	.	TGTGCCAGCAGTTTATCAAGGGGTTTTGGCTACACCTTC	CASSLSRGFGYTF
TRBD1	TRBV6-5	TRBJ1-3	.	TGTGCCAGCAGGACAGGGGCAAACTCTGGAAACACCATATATTTT	CASRTGANSGNTIYF
TRBD1	TRBV5-1	TRBJ1-1	.	TGCGCCAGCAGCTGGGGACACAGGGGGTTCGGCACTGAAGCTTTCTTT	CASSWGHRGFGTEAFF
.	TRBV12-3/TRBV12-4	TRBJ2-2	.	TGTGCCAGCAGTTTTAGGGGCACCGGGGAGCTGTTTTTT	CASSFRGTGELFF
.	TRBV28	TRBJ1-6	.	TGTGCCAGCCGCCAGCGTGAGTCTTGGTCACCCCTCCACTTT	CASRQRESWSPLHF
TRBD1	TRBV5-1	TRBJ1-1	.	TGCGCCAGCAGCTTGGCGGGGACAGAAAACACTGAAGCTTTCTTT	CASSLAGTENTEAFF
.	TRBV5-1	TRBJ2-3	.	TGCGCCAGCAGCTTGGTATTCCCAGATACGCAGTATTTT	CASSLVFPDTQYF
.	TRBV3-1/TRBV3-2	TRBJ2-3	once	TGTGCCAGCAGCCAAGAGGTGAGCGATACGCAGTATTTT	CASSQEVSDTQYF
.	TRBV27	TRBJ1-1	few	TGTGCCAGCAGTTTTGCAGGGATGAACACTGAAGCTTTCTTT	CASSFAGMNTEAFF
.	TRBV6-5	TRBJ2-5	.	TGTGCCAGCAACAGACAGGGGAGGGGAGAGACCCAGTACTTC	CASNRQGRGETQYF
.	TRBV18	TRBJ2-2	.	TGTGCCAGCTCACCTGGCTCACCCGGGGAGCTGTTTTTT	CASSPGSPGELFF
TRBD1	TRBV19	TRBJ2-5	.	TGTGCCAGTAGTCCTCCCTGGACAGGGTCTCAAAAGACCCAGTACTTC	CASSPPWTGSQKTQYF
TRBD1	TRBV28	TRBJ2-3	.	TGTGCCAGCAAGGCAGGGGGCGTCTTCGCAGATACGCAGTATTTT	CASKAGGVFADTQYF
TRBD1	TRBV6-6	TRBJ2-5	.	TGTGCCAGCAGTTACCCAGGACAGGGGTGGGAGACCCAGTACTTC	CASSYPGQGWETQYF
TRBD1	TRBV7-2	TRBJ1-1	.	TGTGCCAGCAGCTACCTGGGACAGGGTTTGCCTGAAGCTTTCTTT	CASSYLGQGLPEAFF
.	TRBV5-1	TRBJ1-1	.	TGCGCCAGCAGCTTACGGGGGGGCTCTCAAGCTTTCTTT	CASSLRGGSQAFF
.	TRBV7-9	TRBJ2-3	few	TGTGCCAGCAGCTTAAGCCTCACAGATACGCAGTATTTT	CASSLSLTDTQYF
.	TRBV7-2	TRBJ2-3	.	TGTGCCAGCAGCTTAGCAGGGAGCGATACGCAGTATTTT	CASSLAGSDTQYF
.	TRBV20-1	TRBJ2-1	.	TGCAGTGCCGGTGTTGAGCAGTTCTTC	CSAGVEQFF
.	TRBV11-2	TRBJ1-2	few	TGTGCCAGCAGCTTCGAACCGCGCTATGGCTACACCTTC	CASSFEPRYGYTF